This entry lists 7 T cell receptor beta chains sequenced from one sample in a study of Tregs in tolerant kidney transplant recipients. The nonmyeloablative bone marrow transplants came from related graft donors, with transient mixed chimerism. Generated by immunoSEQ multiplex PCR, the TCRdb table keeps only in-frame clones and is missing some. Its listing shows roughly 25,000 clones. The source was CD4+ T cells from blood (PBMCs), collected 6 months after the transplant. All receptors come from a human patient who received a combined kidney and bone marrow transplant. A share of the T cells may be of graft donor origin.

A remark on this clone: Read data end 3 residues before the CDR3 end; the end is taken from the germline J gene. The chain couples TRBV30 to TRBJ1-5; unclear D gene. The germline CDR1 and CDR2 sequences are GTSNPN and SVGIG (reference sequence). V dropped 4 bases and J dropped 0 bases, with 7 bases sitting between them. The CDR3 contains 13 residues. Here the CDR3 reads CAWNTNSNQPQHF. The part of the CDR3 DNA that was read is TGTGCCTGGAATACAAATAGCAATCAGCCC.

Comments on this clone: The sequence runs out 3 residues before the end of the CDR3; the remainder is reconstructed from the germline J gene. The chain combines TRBV13 with TRBJ1-2; possibly TRBD1 for D (6 bases). With 5 bases removed from V and 4 bases from J, the gap between germline ends came to 14 bases. The CDR3 is 14 amino acids. CDR1 PRHDT and CDR2 FYEKMQ come from the germline V gene (reference sequence). CDR3 DNA (partial): TGTGCCAGCAGCCTCAGGGGTGGGAGCTATGGC. The encoded protein is CASSLRGGSYG. Given in full, the CDR3 is CASSLRGGSYGYTF.

Regarding this clone: The CDR3 goes on 3 residues after the read ends, and that part is filled in from the germline J gene. This sequence joins TRBV19 and TRBJ1-4; weak D call: TRBD1 (6 bases). The CDR3 totals 14 residues. V was trimmed by 4 bases and J by 6 bases, leaving 12 bases between them. Germline CDR1 and CDR2: LNHDA and SQIVND (reference sequence). The CDR3 DNA, read in part, is TGTGCCAGTAGTACAGGGGTCGGAGATGAAAAA. It specifies CASSTGVGDEK. The whole CDR3 reads CASSTGVGDEKLFF.

To note about this clone: The sequenced fragment ends 3 residues before the CDR3 boundary, so the rest is inferred from the germline J gene. The chain combines TRBV20-1 with TRBJ2-7, with D maybe TRBD2 (5 bases). The V end lost 8 bases, the J end lost 5 bases, and 13 bases lay between the germline ends. The germline CDR1 and CDR2 sequences are DFQATT and SNEGSKA (reference sequence). The CDR3 runs 11 residues. The CDR3 here is CSPTSSDEQYF. Incomplete CDR3 DNA: TGCAGTCCCACTAGTTCCGACGAG.

CDR3 bases read: TGCAGTGCTAGAGCGGGACAGGGGGCCTGGCAGCCC. Protein sequence: CSARAGQGAWQP. The full CDR3 protein reads CSARAGQGAWQPQHF. The J gene is TRBJ1-5, the V gene TRBV20-1, with 12 bases aligning to TRBD1. The read terminates 3 residues before the CDR3 end, so the remaining end is supplied by the germline J gene. Per the germline V gene, CDR1 is DFQATT and CDR2 is SNEGSKA (reference sequence). There are 15 residues in the CDR3. The V gene end was trimmed by 1 base and the J gene end by 7 bases; junction bases not matched to a gene: 5.

With regard to this clone: The CDR3 is cut off 3 residues early in the read; its end comes from the germline J gene. This chain connects TRBV28 to TRBJ1-6, with no clear D. CDR1 MDHEN and CDR2 SYDVKM come from the germline V gene. V was shortened by 3 bases and J by 7 bases, with 13 bases between the two germline ends. This CDR3 is built from 15 residues. This CDR3 is CASSLAGSGNSPLHF. CDR3 DNA (partial): TGTGCCAGCAGTTTGGCGGGGAGTGGAAATTCACCC.

As regards this clone: The read gets to within 3 residues of the CDR3 end, and the germline J gene fills in the rest. This rearrangement joins TRBV7-9 to TRBJ1-5; TRBD1 might be the D (5 bases). V shed 5 bases and J shed 3 bases, with 11 bases lying between them. The CDR3 spans 14 residues. The germline CDR1 and CDR2 sequences are SEHNR and FQNEAQ (reference sequence). The CDR3 sequence is CASSTTVANQPQHF. Partial CDR3 DNA: TGTGCCAGCAGCACGACAGTTGCCAATCAGCCC.